The table lists the clone carrying this T cell receptor (beta chain) with many counts. Its target is unknown. The CDR3 sequence is 12 residues long. The V end lost 1 base, the J end lost 12 bases, and 10 bases lay between the germline ends. Germline CDR1 reads SNHLY; CDR2 reads FYNNEI. TCR beta CDR3 was amplified from genomic DNA by two-round multiplex PCR. Specific primers for each TRBV and TRBJ gene were what first-round PCR used. TCRdb independently ran MiXCR on the multiplex PCR reads; one entry per CDR3 protein. This sample carries roughly 24,000 distinct CDR3 sequences, 35% to 50% of them seen once, and the ten largest clones take more than 30%. These data come from a study of prognosis after radiotherapy for stage I lung cancer. In the study overall: With roughly 13 men and roughly 6 women, the cohort's median age was around 70 years, range roughly 53–95. General study findings and limits: Differences in TRBV and TRBJ gene usage were reportedly observed between patients with and without metastases.

The source was PBMCs, collected before or after stereotactic body radiation therapy (not recorded which). This sequence joins TRBV2 and TRBJ2-1, with D perhaps being TRBD1 or TRBD2 (6 bases each). This sequence originates from a donor aged 50 or older with non-small cell lung cancer. CDR3 coding DNA: TGTGCCAGCAGTGAAGAGGGGGGAGGGCAGTTCTTC. This codes for CASSEEGGGQFF.